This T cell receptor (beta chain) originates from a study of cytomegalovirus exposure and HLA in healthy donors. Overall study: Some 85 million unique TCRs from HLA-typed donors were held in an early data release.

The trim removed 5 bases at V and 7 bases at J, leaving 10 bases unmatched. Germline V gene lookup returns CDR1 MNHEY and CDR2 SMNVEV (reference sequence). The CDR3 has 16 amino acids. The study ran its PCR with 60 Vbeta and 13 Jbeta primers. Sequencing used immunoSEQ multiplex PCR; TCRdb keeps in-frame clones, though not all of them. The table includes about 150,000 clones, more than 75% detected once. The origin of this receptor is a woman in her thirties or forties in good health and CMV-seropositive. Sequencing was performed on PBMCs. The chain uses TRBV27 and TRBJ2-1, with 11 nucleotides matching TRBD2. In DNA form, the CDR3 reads TGTGCCAGCAGTCGAGTAGCGGGAGGGCCGCTAAATGAGCAGTTCTTC. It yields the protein CASSRVAGGPLNEQFF.